This T cell receptor (beta chain) came from a study of blood T cell repertoires in COVID-19. The germline V gene encodes CDR1 MNHEY and CDR2 SVGAGI. This CDR3 contains 15 residues. Trimming left V 8 bases short and J 1 base short, with 14 bases between. Symptom resolution, clearance, or two negative PCRs marked donors in Cohort 3 as recovered. Here immunoSEQ multiplex PCR was the method, and the copy in TCRdb shows in-frame clones only, minus some. The table records 140,000 to 150,000 clones, roughly 85% of them present only once. The sample comprised PBMCs or T cells enriched from blood (not recorded which). This sequence was found in a man aged 50 to 60 who had recovered from COVID-19. The chain couples TRBV6-5 to TRBJ2-2; no clear D. The CDR3 nucleotides read TGTGCCAGCCCTCTTCGTGAGTTGAACACCGGGGAGCTGTTTTTT. Amino acids: CASPLRELNTGELFF.